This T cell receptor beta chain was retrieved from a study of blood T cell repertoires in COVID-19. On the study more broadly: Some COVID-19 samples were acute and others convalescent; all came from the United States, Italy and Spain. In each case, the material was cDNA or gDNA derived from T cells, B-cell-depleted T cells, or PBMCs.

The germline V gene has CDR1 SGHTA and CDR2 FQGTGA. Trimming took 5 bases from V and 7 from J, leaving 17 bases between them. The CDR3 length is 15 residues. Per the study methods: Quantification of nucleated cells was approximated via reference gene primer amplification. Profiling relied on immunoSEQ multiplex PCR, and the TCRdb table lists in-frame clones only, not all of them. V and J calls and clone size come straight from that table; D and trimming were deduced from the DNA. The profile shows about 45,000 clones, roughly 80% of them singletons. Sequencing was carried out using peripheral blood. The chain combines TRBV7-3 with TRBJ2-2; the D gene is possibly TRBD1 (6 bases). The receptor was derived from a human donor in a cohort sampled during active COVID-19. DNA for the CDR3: TGTGCCAGCAGCCCGCAAGCGCAGGGGTACGGGGAGCTGTTTTTT. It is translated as CASSPQAQGYGELFF.